These 21 T cell receptor beta chains originate from one sample sequenced in a study of chemoradiotherapy in HPV16-positive cancers. Clones were sequenced by immunoSEQ multiplex PCR, and TCRdb holds only the in-frame ones, with some missing. The profile shows approximately 19,000 clones, roughly 86% of them singletons. The specimen was blood, collected from a patient who underwent chemoradiotherapy. The receptors originated from a human donor with HPV-associated anogenital cancer.

The chain uses TRBV12-5 and TRBJ2-7; D is unclear. CDR1 is LGHNT and CDR2 is FRNRAP in the germline V gene. This CDR3 contains 12 residues. The ends were cut back, 1 base at V and 7 bases at J, with 8 bases in the middle. In nucleotides, the CDR3 is TGTGCTAGTGGTTTGGCTACAAAAGAGCAGTACTTC. Translating gives CASGLATKEQYF.

This clone was seen a handful of times. The V gene is TRBV19, the J gene TRBJ2-7, with 9 bases matching TRBD1. Germline CDR1 is LNHDA and CDR2 is SQIVND (reference sequence). V lost 3 bases to trimming and J lost 2 bases; unmatched junction nucleotides: 8. The CDR3 is made up of 16 amino acids. The CDR3 DNA is TGTGCCAGTAGTATGGTGGGACAGGGAGGGACCTACGAGCAGTACTTC. Translating gives CASSMVGQGGTYEQYF.

This clone appeared a few times. The chain couples TRBV7-2 to TRBJ2-7; D possibly matches TRBD1 or TRBD2 (5 bases each). The CDR3 covers 15 residues. V gave up 1 base and J gave up 0 bases, with 10 bases separating them. Germline CDR1 reads SGHTA; CDR2 reads FQGNSA. CDR3 bases: TGTGCCAGCAGCTTAGGGTGGGACGACTCCTACGAGCAGTACTTC. Translating gives CASSLGWDDSYEQYF.

This clone has a handful of counts. The junction and the germline gene differ at one end; a read error may be behind it. The chain recombines TRBV10-2 with TRBJ2-7, with 8 bases fitting TRBD2. The CDR3 covers 12 residues. The germline gives CDR1 WSHSY, CDR2 SAAADI. Written as DNA, the CDR3 is TGCGCCAGCAGTCCGGGAGGGGACGCGCAGAACTTC. Its protein is CASSPGGDAQNF.

J is TRBJ1-1 and V is TRBV30; 11 bases line up with TRBD1. The CDR3 spans 14 residues. With V trimmed by 2 bases and J by 8 bases, 7 bases remained unmatched. Germline V CDR1 and CDR2: GTSNPN, SVGIG (reference sequence). The CDR3 coding sequence is TGTGCCTGGAGTACCCTAGGACAGGGGGCAGAAGCTTTCTTT. This encodes CAWSTLGQGAEAFF.

This clone has a handful of counts. V and J are TRBV19 and TRBJ2-7, with TRBD2 as a possible D gene (5 bases). CDR1 is LNHDA, CDR2 SQIVND, per germline (reference sequence). CDR3 size: 15 residues. V dropped 6 bases and J dropped 7 bases, with 22 bases sitting between them. The CDR3 protein is CASRSWTAMRREQYF. The CDR3 DNA follows: TGTGCCAGTAGAAGCTGGACGGCCATGAGGAGGGAGCAGTACTTC.

The rearrangement joins TRBV5-1 to TRBJ2-3; D gene ambiguous. Trimming stripped 4 bases from V and 3 bases from J, with 15 bases between. Germline V gene sequence: CDR1 SGHRS, CDR2 YFSETQ. The CDR3 consists of 15 residues. CDR3: CASSPTRPSTDTQYF. The DNA for the CDR3 is TGCGCCAGCAGCCCAACTCGGCCTAGTACAGATACGCAGTATTTT.

The chain joins TRBV10-2 to TRBJ2-7; a possible D gene is TRBD2 (6 bases). CDR1 is WSHSY and CDR2 is SAAADI in the germline V gene. The V end lost 3 bases, the J end lost 5 bases, and 14 bases lay between the germline ends. There are 14 residues in the CDR3. The CDR3 sequence is CASSEGGPSHEQYF. CDR3 nucleotides: TGCGCCAGCAGTGAAGGAGGGCCGTCGCACGAGCAGTACTTC.

V is TRBV9 and J is TRBJ2-1; no definite D call. The CDR3 contains 14 residues. Germline V gives CDR1 SGDLS, CDR2 YYNGEE. V lost 0 bases, J lost 3 bases, and 7 bases lay in between. CDR3 nucleotides: TGTGCCAGCAGCGTAGAGCCCAGCTACAATGAGCAGTTCTTC. Amino acids: CASSVEPSYNEQFF.

V usage is TRBV30 and J usage is TRBJ2-7, with 7 bases that match TRBD1. V shed 4 bases, J shed 2 bases, and the junction held 8 bases outside the gene matches. The CDR3 length is 14 residues. Germline V gives CDR1 GTSNPN, CDR2 SVGIG (reference sequence). The CDR3 is CAWNPQGKAYEQYF. The CDR3 DNA reads as TGTGCCTGGAACCCACAGGGGAAGGCCTACGAGCAGTACTTC.

The chain combines TRBV6-1 with TRBJ2-5; TRBD2 matches at 10 bases. Per the germline V gene, CDR1 is MNHNS and CDR2 is SASEGT. V gave up 0 bases and J gave up 2 bases; unmatched junction bases: 6. CDR3 size: 17 residues. CDR3 DNA: TGTGCCAGCAGTGAAGCGCGAGCTAGCGGGAGACAAGAGACCCAGTACTTC. It is translated as CASSEARASGRQETQYF.

This sequence joins TRBV6-5 and TRBJ1-2, with a possible D match to TRBD1 (5 bases). Germline V gives CDR1 MNHEY, CDR2 SVGAGI. The CDR3 has 14 residues. Trimming removed 6 bases from V and 8 bases from J, with 19 bases in between. CDR3 nucleotide sequence: TGTGCCAGCAGCCACCCGCAGGGCGGGCGAGGCTACACCTTC. It encodes CASSHPQGGRGYTF.

The chain couples TRBV19 to TRBJ2-3; 9 positions agree with TRBD2. This CDR3 contains 18 residues. After removal of 0 bases from V and 2 bases from J, the junction contained 9 bases not matched to a gene. Germline values: CDR1 LNHDA, CDR2 SQIVND (reference sequence). CDR3 DNA sequence: TGTGCCAGTAGTATAGATCACCCGGGACTAGCTCTCACAGATACGCAGTATTTT. Its protein is CASSIDHPGLALTDTQYF.

J is TRBJ1-2 and V is TRBV27; D not resolved. The CDR3 is 16 amino acids. V gave up 5 bases and J gave up 4 bases, with 20 bases separating them. Germline loops: CDR1 MNHEY, CDR2 SMNVEV (reference sequence). The CDR3 loop is CASSPLGSGPSYGYTF. In DNA, the CDR3 is TGTGCCAGCAGTCCGCTAGGTTCCGGGCCGTCCTATGGCTACACCTTC.

The chain employs TRBV11-3 and TRBJ2-2; perhaps TRBD2 as D (7 bases). Germline V gives CDR1 SGHNT, CDR2 YENEEA. Trimming took off 5 bases at V and 5 bases at J, with 18 bases between the two ends. The CDR3 sequence is 16 residues long. CDR3 sequence reads: CASSPFAGARTGELFF. For the CDR3, the DNA is TGTGCCAGCAGCCCTTTTGCGGGGGCGCGGACCGGGGAGCTGTTTTTT.

This clone was found a few times. The rearrangement uses TRBV30 and TRBJ2-5; D is unclear. CDR1 is GTSNPN, CDR2 SVGIG, per germline (reference sequence). V was shortened by 5 bases and J by 8 bases, with 9 bases between the two germline ends. The CDR3 sequence is 10 residues long. CDR3 bases: TGTGCCTGGGGCCTCATCACCCAGTACTTC. This codes for CAWGLITQYF. Filled out from reference TRBV30 and TRBJ2-5, the complete variable domain reads SQTIHQWPATLVQPVGSPLSLECTVEGTSNPNLYWYRQAAGRGLQLLFYSVGIGQISSEVPQNLSASRPQDRQFILSSKKLLLSDSGFYLCAWGLITQYFGPGTRLLVL.

This chain links TRBV9 with TRBJ2-5, with D unresolved. Germline loops: CDR1 SGDLS, CDR2 YYNGEE. The CDR3 has 11 amino acids. V was clipped by 0 bases and J by 3 bases, with 0 bases between them. CDR3 sequence (DNA): TGTGCCAGCAGCGTAGAAGAGACCCAGTACTTC. The encoded protein is CASSVEETQYF.

This sequence joins TRBV7-9 and TRBJ2-3; 10 positions match TRBD1. This CDR3 has 15 amino acids. Per germline, CDR1 SEHNR and CDR2 FQNEAQ (reference sequence). J lost 2 bases, V lost 3 bases, and 2 bases had no gene match. This chain's CDR3 is CASSLGTGVTDTQYF. CDR3 DNA sequence: TGTGCCAGCAGCTTGGGGACAGGGGTCACAGATACGCAGTATTTT.

This clone has a single count. The chain joins TRBV4-1 to TRBJ2-3; no reliable D call. Germline CDR1 is MGHRA and CDR2 is YSYEKL. The CDR3 consists of 17 residues. V lost 0 bases and J lost 0, with 13 bases in between. This CDR3 is CASSQDRFPTSTDTQYF. The CDR3 coding sequence is TGCGCCAGCAGCCAAGATCGGTTCCCAACTAGCACAGATACGCAGTATTTT.

The gene calls are TRBV7-2 and TRBJ1-4; 9 bases line up with TRBD1. The germline CDR1 and CDR2 sequences are SGHTA and FQGNSA. V dropped 5 bases and J dropped 7; count of bases not matched to a gene: 8. The CDR3 runs 15 residues. The CDR3: CASSRGQGQSEKLFF. CDR3 in DNA: TGTGCCAGCAGCCGAGGACAGGGGCAGAGTGAAAAACTGTTTTTT.

The rearrangement joins TRBV7-9 to TRBJ2-7, with D hard to call. Deletions cut 5 bases from V and 1 base from J, with 9 bases between. Germline V lookup: CDR1 SEHNR, CDR2 FQNEAQ (reference sequence). The CDR3 sequence is 13 residues long. The CDR3 here is CASSLTPSYEQYF. The CDR3 nucleotides are TGTGCCAGCAGCCTCACACCTTCCTACGAGCAGTACTTC.